This TCR beta chain stems from a study of CXCR3-negative and CXCR3-positive naive CD8 T cells. As concerns this clonotype: Its antigen is currently unknown.

Per germline, CDR1 MGHDK and CDR2 SYGVNS. The CDR3 length is 14 residues. Each TRB cDNA library was prepared by 5' RACE (with UMI labels). TCRdb derives one entry per CDR3 protein from the 5' RACE reads, leaving out DNA. This table holds 130,000 to 150,000 distinct CDR3 sequences. Findings and limits, study-wide: CXCR3-negative naive cells had less hydrophobic TRB CDR3s than did CXCR3-positive naive cells.

Sequencing was done on a sample of naive CXCR3+ CD8+ T cells from blood. Subset here: CD45RO-CCR7+CD27+CD95- naive CD8+ T cells expressing CXCR3 (TNR3+). The chain couples TRBV25-1 to TRBJ2-7; TCRdb's D call, TRBD1, is unchecked because there is no DNA. The clonotype comes from a human donor in good health. Some clones in this sample may be carry-over from other donors' samples. CDR3 region: CASSAQQGNYEQYF.